The 19 T cell receptor beta chains in this list originate from one sample, sequenced in a study of cytomegalovirus exposure and HLA in healthy donors (TCRdb year 2017). The library was built by means of the immunoSEQ multiplex PCR assay. For the multiplex PCR, a mixture combining 60 forward primers for TCR Vbeta segments and 13 reverse primers for TCR Jbeta segments was used. Entries here come from immuneACCESS through TCRdb and include only in-frame sequences with V and J called. Some clones fail to appear in such tables; in the studies checked, an unresolved V gene covers under half of the shortfall, and the cause of the remainder is unknown. The sample includes about 160,000 clones, with 81% observed a single time. The top ten hold 13% of the sample. Sample: PBMCs. The receptors were gathered from a woman between 50 and 59 years old in good health and CMV-seronegative.

This clone appeared a few times. V and J are TRBV5-1 and TRBJ1-1; 7 bases line up with TRBD1. The CDR3 covers 13 residues. V gave up 7 bases and J gave up 5 bases; unmatched junction bases: 8. Per germline, CDR1 SGHRS and CDR2 YFSETQ. CDR3 coding DNA: TGCGCCAGCGCTGAAGGGGGCGGAACTGAAGCTTTCTTT. Translated: CASAEGGGTEAFF.

This sequence joins TRBV20-1 and TRBJ1-2; D is unresolved. The CDR3 loop spans 11 amino acids. Trimming cost V 1 base and J 4 bases, with 4 bases left between them. The germline gives CDR1 DFQATT, CDR2 SNEGSKA (reference sequence). The CDR3 region has the DNA TGCAGTGCTAGAGTCCGCTATGGCTACACCTTC. Translating gives CSARVRYGYTF.

CDR3 sequence: CASSPTSGDEFYNEQFF. The CDR3 DNA follows: TGTGCCAGCAGTCCGACTAGCGGGGACGAGTTCTACAATGAGCAGTTCTTC. V usage is TRBV7-6 and J usage is TRBJ2-1; 11 nucleotides line up with TRBD2. The CDR3 spans 17 residues. V was pared by 6 bases and J by 3 bases, with 10 bases of the junction left unmatched. From germline, CDR1 is SGHVS and CDR2 FNYEAQ.

The chain combines TRBV15 with TRBJ1-5, with D maybe TRBD1 (5 bases). V was trimmed by 0 bases and J by 6 bases, leaving 6 bases between them. The CDR3 is made up of 13 amino acids. The germline V gene has CDR1 LNHNV and CDR2 YYDKDF (reference sequence). Written as DNA, the CDR3 is TGTGCCACCAGCAGAGATCAGGGTCAGCCCCAGCATTTT. Protein product: CATSRDQGQPQHF.

The CDR3 sequence is CASSLGTGGNSPLHF. The CDR3 region has the DNA TGTGCCAGCAGCTTAGGCACGGGTGGGAATTCACCCCTCCACTTT. The V call is TRBV11-2, the J call TRBJ1-6; D remains ambiguous. V lost 1 base, J lost 7 bases, and 11 bases lay in between. Germline loops: CDR1 SGHAT, CDR2 FQNNGV. This CDR3 has 15 amino acids.

This clone turned up a few times. J is TRBJ2-3 and V is TRBV7-2; 13 bases are shared with TRBD2. V lost 5 bases, J lost 7 bases, and 6 bases stayed unmatched. This CDR3 comprises 15 residues. Germline V CDR1 and CDR2: SGHTA, FQGNSA. This chain's CDR3 is CASSEGLAGWYTQYF. In DNA form, the CDR3 reads TGTGCCAGCAGCGAGGGACTAGCGGGGTGGTATACGCAGTATTTT.

This chain uses TRBV11-3 with TRBJ2-2; D perhaps matches TRBD1 (5 bases). From germline, CDR1 is SGHNT and CDR2 YENEEA. This CDR3 is built from 14 residues. Trimming pared 6 bases from V and 2 bases from J, leaving 10 bases between. CDR3 sequence reads: CASRSGQNTGELFF. The CDR3 bases are TGTGCCAGCAGATCTGGACAAAACACCGGGGAGCTGTTTTTT.

The genes are TRBV6-1 and TRBJ1-5; possible D gene TRBD1, 6 bases. The V gene's germline CDR1 is MNHNS and CDR2 SASEGT. The CDR3 length is 15 residues. V lost 5 bases to trimming and J lost 0 bases, with 11 bases between them. The CDR3 here is CASSRTAYSNQPQHF. The CDR3 coding sequence is TGTGCCAGCAGTCGGACAGCATATAGCAATCAGCCCCAGCATTTT.

This chain's CDR3 is CASSSRTRGGGGYTF. CDR3 coding DNA: TGTGCCAGCAGCAGCCGGACCCGGGGGGGAGGTGGCTACACCTTC. The chain employs TRBV21-1 and TRBJ1-2. TRBV21-1 is a known pseudogene. This CDR3 is 15 amino acids long.

The chain is built from TRBV19 and TRBJ2-2; the match to TRBD1 covers 8 bases. The CDR3 loop spans 13 amino acids. The junction had 3 bases not matched to a gene; V was cut back by 7 bases and J by 5 bases. From germline, CDR1 is LNHDA and CDR2 SQIVND (reference sequence). The CDR3 protein is CASTRTGTGELFF. The CDR3 region has the DNA TGTGCCAGTACTCGGACAGGGACCGGGGAGCTGTTTTTT.

The genes are TRBV19 and TRBJ2-3; the match to TRBD2 covers 7 bases. Per the germline V gene, CDR1 is LNHDA and CDR2 is SQIVND (reference sequence). The CDR3 extends over 17 amino acids. The V and J ends lost 5 bases and 1 base, in that order; junction bases with no gene match: 12. The CDR3 is CASSLAGTAGGTDTQYF. CDR3 nucleotide sequence: TGTGCCAGTAGTCTCGCGGGTACGGCGGGAGGCACAGATACGCAGTATTTT.

This clone appeared a single time. J is TRBJ1-1 and V is TRBV19, with D uncertain. This CDR3 region has 14 residues. Trimming took off 3 bases at V and 0 bases at J, with 8 bases between the two ends. Germline V gene lookup returns CDR1 LNHDA and CDR2 SQIVND (reference sequence). As DNA, the CDR3 is TGTGCCAGTAGTATTTACAGATTGAACACTGAAGCTTTCTTT. The encoded protein is CASSIYRLNTEAFF.

V is TRBV7-2 and J is TRBJ1-3; no clear D. Germline CDR1 and CDR2: SGHTA and FQGNSA. The V end lost 2 bases, the J end lost 1 base, and 6 bases lay between the germline ends. The CDR3 has 14 residues. CDR3: CASSLYLSGNTIYF. The CDR3 DNA follows: TGTGCCAGCAGCTTATATTTATCTGGAAACACCATATATTTT.

The chain joins TRBV29-1 to TRBJ2-1; 10 nucleotides align to TRBD2. The germline gives CDR1 SQVTM, CDR2 ANQGSEA. V shed 0 bases, J shed 3 bases, and the junction held 5 bases outside the gene matches. The CDR3 contains 16 residues. CDR3 region: CSVEDPTSGNYNEQFF. In nucleotides, the CDR3 is TGCAGCGTTGAAGATCCAACTAGCGGGAACTACAATGAGCAGTTCTTC.

V gene TRBV29-1 combines with J gene TRBJ2-5, with unresolved D. In germline, CDR1 is SQVTM, CDR2 ANQGSEA. Deletions cut 0 bases from V and 0 bases from J, with 11 bases between. The CDR3 consists of 15 residues. CDR3 nucleotides: TGCAGCGTTGAAGATCGCACCAGGAACCAAGAGACCCAGTACTTC. Protein sequence: CSVEDRTRNQETQYF.

The chain employs TRBV7-2 and TRBJ2-1; 7 nucleotides match TRBD1. The germline CDR1 and CDR2 sequences are SGHTA and FQGNSA. V was clipped by 2 bases and J by 2 bases; unmatched bases: 3. This CDR3 region has 15 residues. CDR3 DNA: TGTGCCAGCAGCTTAAGGGACAGAGCCTACAATGAGCAGTTCTTC. Protein sequence: CASSLRDRAYNEQFF.

The chain couples TRBV9 to TRBJ2-3; D gene uncertain. This CDR3 region has 14 residues. Germline V gives CDR1 SGDLS, CDR2 YYNGEE. Trimming cost V 3 bases and J 0 bases, with 8 bases left between them. CDR3 sequence reads: CASSAAGSTDTQYF. As DNA, the CDR3 is TGTGCCAGCAGCGCCGCCGGGAGCACAGATACGCAGTATTTT.

The rearrangement uses TRBV19 and TRBJ1-1; perhaps TRBD1 as D (5 bases). Germline lookup yields CDR1 LNHDA and CDR2 SQIVND (reference sequence). CDR3 length: 13 amino acids. Trimming cost V 7 bases and J 5 bases, with 14 bases left between them. CDR3 nucleotides: TGTGCCAGTAACATGGGGGGGTATACTGAAGCTTTCTTT. It codes for CASNMGGYTEAFF.

V and J are TRBV7-2 and TRBJ1-5; D remains ambiguous. Germline V gene lookup returns CDR1 SGHTA and CDR2 FQGNSA. V gave up 1 base and J gave up 0 bases, with 7 bases separating them. The CDR3 consists of 15 residues. The DNA for the CDR3 is TGTGCCAGCAGCTTAGATAGAGTTAGCAATCAGCCCCAGCATTTT. Protein product: CASSLDRVSNQPQHF.